Sequencing of this T cell receptor beta chain was carried out in a study of circulating tumor DNA in untreated peripheral T-cell lymphoma. Clones were read by immunoSEQ multiplex PCR, and TCRdb kept only the in-frame ones, dropping some. The table has about 7,200 clones, 70% to 80% seen once. Study observations and caveats: In approximately 76% of patients, tumor-specific clonotypes were identified.

The CDR3 runs 13 residues. Germline assignment: CDR1 GTSNPN and CDR2 SVGIG (reference sequence). V was trimmed by 4 bases and J by 4 bases, leaving 14 bases between them. The tumor tissue sample was taken at baseline before any treatment. A word on this clone: The antigen remains unidentified.

This TCR came from a human donor with peripheral T-cell lymphoma. Specimen: tumor tissue. The genes are TRBV30 and TRBJ2-7, with a possible D match to TRBD2 (6 bases). CDR3 sequence: CAWKGAGLYEQYF. CDR3 nucleotide sequence: TGTGCCTGGAAAGGGGCGGGGTTGTACGAGCAGTACTTC.